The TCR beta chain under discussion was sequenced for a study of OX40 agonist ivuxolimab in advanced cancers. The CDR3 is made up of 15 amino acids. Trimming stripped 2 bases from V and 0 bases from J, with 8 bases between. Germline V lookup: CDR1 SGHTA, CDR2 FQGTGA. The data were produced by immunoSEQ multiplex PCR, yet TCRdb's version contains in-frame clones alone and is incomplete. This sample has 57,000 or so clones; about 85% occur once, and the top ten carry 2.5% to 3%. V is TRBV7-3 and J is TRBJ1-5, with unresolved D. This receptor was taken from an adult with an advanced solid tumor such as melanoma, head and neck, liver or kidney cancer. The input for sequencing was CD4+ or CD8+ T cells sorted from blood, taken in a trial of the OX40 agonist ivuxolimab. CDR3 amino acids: CASSLDGYSNQPQHF. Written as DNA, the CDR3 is TGTGCCAGCAGCTTAGACGGATATAGCAATCAGCCCCAGCATTTT.